This paragraph covers one T cell receptor (beta chain) sequence. This CDR3 contains 14 residues. The germline gives CDR1 GTSNPN, CDR2 SVGIG (reference sequence). The V and J ends lost 0 bases and 3 bases respectively, with 11 bases between them. Libraries were prepared by immunoSEQ multiplex PCR; TCRdb keeps only in-frame clonotypes and omits some of them. The sample yields under 85,000 clones, approximately 85% seen once. This sample stems from a study of blood T cell repertoires in COVID-19. Study-level background: Italy, Spain and the United States were the sources of the convalescent and acute COVID-19 samples.

V gene TRBV30 combines with J gene TRBJ1-2; perhaps TRBD1 as D (5 bases). This clonotype was sampled from a man older than 75 with acute or convalescent COVID-19. The sequenced material came from peripheral blood. The CDR3 loop is CAWSVTDTYYGYTF. CDR3 coding DNA: TGTGCCTGGAGTGTAACGGACACTTACTATGGCTACACCTTC.